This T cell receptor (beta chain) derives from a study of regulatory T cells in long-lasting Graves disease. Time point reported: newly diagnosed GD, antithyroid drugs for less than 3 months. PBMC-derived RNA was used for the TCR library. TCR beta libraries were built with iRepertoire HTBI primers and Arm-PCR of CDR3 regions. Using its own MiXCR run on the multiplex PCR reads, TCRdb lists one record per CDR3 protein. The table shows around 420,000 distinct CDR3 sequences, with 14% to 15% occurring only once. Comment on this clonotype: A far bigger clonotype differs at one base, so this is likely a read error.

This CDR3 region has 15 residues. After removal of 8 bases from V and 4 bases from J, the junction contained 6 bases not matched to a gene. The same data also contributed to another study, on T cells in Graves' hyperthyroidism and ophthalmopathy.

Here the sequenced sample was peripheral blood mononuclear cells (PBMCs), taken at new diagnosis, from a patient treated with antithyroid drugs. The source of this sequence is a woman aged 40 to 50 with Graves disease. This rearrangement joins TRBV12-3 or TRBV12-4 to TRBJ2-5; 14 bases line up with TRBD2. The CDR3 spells CASGGTSGSSETQYF. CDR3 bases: TGTGCCAGCGGGGGGACTAGCGGGAGTTCAGAGACCCAGTACTTC.